One T cell receptor (beta chain) is described in this entry. The entry originates in a study of control samples from healthy donors and cancer patients. TCRdb keeps only in-frame clones here, not all; method: immunoSEQ multiplex PCR. The data hold some 41,000 clones, with 87% observed a single time. Germline lookup yields CDR1 ENHRY and CDR2 SYGVKD. Trimming left V 3 bases short and J 0 bases short, with 11 bases between. The CDR3 totals 15 residues. The clonotype originates from a woman in her fifties or sixties with lung cancer. Sequenced input: PBMCs. This chain joins TRBV10-3 and TRBJ2-5, with unresolved D. In DNA form, the CDR3 reads TGTGCCATCAGTGACCCCCAAGACGACCAAGAGACCCAGTACTTC. It yields the protein CAISDPQDDQETQYF.